These T cell receptor beta chains were read from a single sample in a study of cytomegalovirus exposure and HLA in healthy donors. Assay used: immunoSEQ multiplex PCR; TCRdb lists only in-frame clones, some missing. Among 200,000 or so clones listed, around 85% were seen once. The sequencing sample was made of PBMCs. Every receptor here comes from a girl aged 2 to 10 in good health and CMV-seronegative. Each CDR3 is given with its conserved first and last residue. The order of the fields is CDR3 length, V gene, J gene, D gene, clone size, CDR3 protein, CDR3 DNA. A D gene is named only where the DNA matches it firmly. The size entry is marked missing in some rows and otherwise reads once, few, many or a size class.

14	TRBV2	TRBJ1-2	TRBD1	-	CASIPDRVNYGYTF	TGTGCCAGCATTCCGGACAGGGTGAACTATGGCTACACCTTC
12	TRBV2	TRBJ1-2	-	-	CASTSGHYGYTF	TGTGCCAGCACCTCAGGGCACTATGGCTACACCTTC
14	TRBV7-9	TRBJ2-7	-	-	CASSNTYGSYEQYF	TGTGCCAGCAGCAATACGTACGGCTCCTACGAGCAGTACTTC
12	TRBV29-1	TRBJ1-5	TRBD1	once	CSVVTGGQPQHF	TGCAGCGTGGTCACAGGGGGTCAGCCCCAGCATTTT
15	TRBV10-3	TRBJ2-1	-	-	CAISAGQASYNEQFF	TGTGCCATCAGTGCTGGCCAGGCCTCCTACAATGAGCAGTTCTTC
15	TRBV7-6	TRBJ1-1	-	-	CASSLVRGASTEAFF	TGTGCCAGCAGCTTAGTTCGGGGGGCGAGCACTGAAGCTTTCTTT
14	TRBV5-4	TRBJ2-7	TRBD1	-	CASSEGQGSHEQYF	TGTGCCAGCAGCGAGGGACAGGGGAGCCACGAGCAGTACTTC
17	TRBV2	TRBJ1-2	TRBD1	-	CASSRQGVLSTNYGYTF	TGTGCCAGCAGTAGACAGGGGGTTCTGAGTACTAACTATGGCTACACCTTC
14	TRBV27	TRBJ1-4	-	few	CASRQPGSGEKLFF	TGTGCCAGCAGACAACCGGGATCAGGTGAAAAACTGTTTTTT
14	TRBV2	TRBJ2-3	TRBD2	few	CASRPGLAGDTQYF	TGTGCCAGCAGGCCCGGACTAGCGGGAGATACGCAGTATTTT
14	TRBV7-8	TRBJ2-7	-	-	CASSLYSGSYEQYF	TGTGCCAGCAGCCTTTATAGCGGATCCTACGAGCAGTACTTC
14	TRBV28	TRBJ1-5	-	-	CASSTTVSNQPQHF	TGTGCCAGCAGTACCACAGTAAGCAATCAGCCCCAGCATTTT
17	TRBV2	TRBJ1-4	-	few	CASSWTQTGSTNEKLFF	TGTGCCAGCAGTTGGACCCAAACAGGGTCAACTAATGAAAAACTGTTTTTT
16	TRBV4-1	TRBJ1-2	TRBD1	-	CASSQEPGTGYYGYTF	TGCGCCAGCAGCCAAGAACCCGGGACAGGGTACTATGGCTACACCTTC
13	TRBV5-1	TRBJ2-5	-	-	CASRPGSGETQYF	TGCGCCAGCAGACCCGGGAGTGGAGAGACCCAGTACTTC
14	TRBV7-9	TRBJ2-7	TRBD1	-	CASSPRQGLNEQYF	TGTGCCAGCAGCCCCCGACAGGGTTTGAACGAGCAGTACTTC
15	TRBV7-9	TRBJ2-3	TRBD2	-	CASSSIAGPPDTQYF	TGTGCCAGCAGCTCAATAGCGGGGCCGCCAGATACGCAGTATTTT
14	TRBV2	TRBJ2-1	-	-	CASSGRVGDNEQFF	TGTGCCAGCAGTGGTCGGGTGGGAGACAATGAGCAGTTCTTC
12	TRBV5-6	TRBJ2-3	-	-	CASSQNTDTQYF	TGTGCCAGCAGCCAAAACACAGATACGCAGTATTTT
16	TRBV19	TRBJ2-7	TRBD2	-	CASTAGGVFLRYEQYF	TGTGCCAGTACCGCTGGGGGGGTCTTCCTGCGCTACGAGCAGTACTTC
15	TRBV19	TRBJ2-3	TRBD2	few	CASSRAGANSDTQYF	TGTGCCAGTAGTCGGGCGGGAGCAAATTCAGATACGCAGTATTTT
14	TRBV7-8	TRBJ2-1	TRBD1	-	CASSSLQGRSEQFF	TGTGCCAGCAGCTCCCTACAGGGGCGGAGTGAGCAGTTCTTC
13	TRBV4-1	TRBJ1-1	-	few	CASSQEQGTEAFF	TGCGCCAGCAGCCAGGAACAGGGCACTGAAGCTTTCTTT
17	TRBV27	TRBJ1-4	-	-	CASSLTGFWGPNEKLFF	TGTGCCAGCAGTTTAACAGGGTTTTGGGGCCCTAATGAAAAACTGTTTTTT
16	TRBV18	TRBJ1-6	-	-	CASSPFVQGYNPPLHF	TGTGCCAGCTCACCTTTCGTTCAGGGGTATAATCCACCCCTCCACTTT
14	TRBV12-5	TRBJ1-6	TRBD1	-	CASGQGLNNSPLHF	TGTGCTAGCGGACAGGGGTTGAATAATTCACCCCTCCACTTT
13	TRBV18	TRBJ1-1	TRBD1	-	CASSPRQGTEAFF	TGTGCCAGCTCACCCCGACAGGGCACTGAAGCTTTCTTT
12	TRBV7-9	TRBJ1-2	-	-	CASSETGYGYTF	TGTGCCAGCAGCGAGACGGGTTATGGCTACACCTTC
15	TRBV9	TRBJ2-1	-	-	CASSVEGTSYNEQFF	TGTGCCAGCAGCGTAGAAGGGACTTCCTACAATGAGCAGTTCTTC
13	TRBV29-1	TRBJ2-7	-	-	CSVEAEHFYEQYF	TGCAGCGTTGAAGCCGAGCACTTCTACGAGCAGTACTTC
13	TRBV5-1	TRBJ2-7	TRBD1	-	CASSWGQGYEQYF	TGCGCCAGCAGCTGGGGACAGGGCTACGAGCAGTACTTC
16	TRBV19	TRBJ2-1	TRBD1	-	CASSIARTGYTMKQFF	TGTGCCAGTAGTATAGCGCGGACAGGTTATACAATGAAGCAGTTCTTC
17	TRBV21-1	TRBJ2-7	-	-	CASSKSRLRRDSYEQYF	TGTGCCAGCAGCAAGTCTCGACTCAGGAGGGACTCCTACGAGCAGTACTTC
14	TRBV6-6	TRBJ1-1	TRBD1	-	CASSYLGDRAEAFF	TGTGCCAGCAGTTACTTGGGAGACAGGGCTGAAGCTTTCTTT
16	TRBV7-9	TRBJ1-1	-	-	CASSPPGKGVNTEAFF	TGTGCCAGCAGCCCTCCGGGTAAAGGGGTGAACACTGAAGCTTTCTTT
13	TRBV6-1	TRBJ1-5	-	-	CASSEGGTQPQHF	TGTGCCAGCAGTGAAGGTGGCACTCAGCCCCAGCATTTT
16	TRBV4-1	TRBJ1-5	-	few	CASSQVGKQVGQPQHF	TGCGCCAGCAGCCAAGTAGGGAAACAGGTGGGTCAGCCCCAGCATTTT
15	TRBV19	TRBJ1-5	-	-	CASSTVTGSYQPQHF	TGTGCCAGTAGTACCGTAACAGGGAGCTATCAGCCCCAGCATTTT
11	TRBV12-5	TRBJ1-1	-	-	CASGFSHLSFF	TGTGCTAGTGGTTTTTCCCATCTGAGCTTCTTT
15	TRBV7-7	TRBJ2-3	-	few	CASSLSGVLTDTQYF	TGTGCCAGCAGCTTATCCGGGGTCTTGACAGATACGCAGTATTTT
14	TRBV5-6	TRBJ1-2	TRBD1	-	CASSDRQGFTGYTF	TGTGCCAGCAGCGACAGACAGGGTTTTACTGGCTACACCTTC
15	TRBV5-4	TRBJ2-7	-	-	CASSLGATNTYEQYF	TGTGCCAGCAGCTTGGGGGCCACAAACACCTACGAGCAGTACTTC
15	TRBV12-5	TRBJ1-2	TRBD1	-	CASGPLDRGMAGYTF	TGTGCTAGTGGTCCTCTGGACAGGGGGATGGCTGGCTACACCTTC
17	TRBV4-2	TRBJ2-1	TRBD1	few	CASSQEVFGQGSNEQFF	TGTGCCAGCAGCCAAGAGGTCTTTGGACAGGGGTCGAATGAGCAGTTCTTC
17	TRBV19	TRBJ2-2	TRBD2	-	CASRSETSGDSTGELFF	TGTGCCAGTAGAAGCGAAACTAGCGGGGATAGTACCGGGGAGCTGTTTTTT
14	TRBV7-3	TRBJ2-5	-	-	CASSLTASQETQYF	TGTGCCAGCAGCTTAACGGCCAGCCAAGAGACCCAGTACTTC
14	TRBV19	TRBJ1-1	TRBD1	-	CASSGRQGGTEAFF	TGTGCCAGTAGTGGGCGACAGGGGGGTACTGAAGCTTTCTTT
16	TRBV6-6	TRBJ2-3	-	-	CASSSARAAFTDTQYF	TGTGCCAGCAGTTCCGCGAGAGCGGCCTTCACAGATACGCAGTATTTT
16	TRBV7-9	TRBJ1-2	-	-	CASSLAITAAGDGYTF	TGTGCCAGCAGCTTAGCGATAACGGCCGCAGGTGATGGCTACACCTTC